What follows describes a single T cell receptor (beta chain). Its antigen is as yet unknown. TCRdb's copy holds only in-frame clones and misses some; the assay was immunoSEQ multiplex PCR. The table has 90,000 to 110,000 clones, more than 75% seen once. These data come from a study of T cell responses to AZD1222 COVID-19 vaccine. Study-wide findings and caveats: Of spike-specific TCRs, nearly half reportedly target regions left unmutated in variants. No repertoire was sampled before or during the peak T cell response, only after it.

The origin of this receptor is an adult in good health. This specimen consisted of peripheral blood, obtained on day 0 of AZD1222 vaccination.

CDR3 nucleotide sequence: TGCGCCAGCAGCCCGGAGCGGGGGGGGCCCGAAGCTTTCTTT. Encoded protein: CASSPERGGPEAFF. The V and J genes are TRBV5-1 and TRBJ1-1; D possibly corresponds to TRBD1 (6 bases). The V gene lost 4 bases and the J gene lost 8 bases, with 18 bases spanning the gap. CDR1 and CDR2 (germline): SGHRS, YFSETQ. This CDR3 contains 14 residues.